This entry describes one T cell receptor beta chain. Which antigen it targets is not known. Base qualities are not recorded, but no much larger clone differs from it by a single base. Ends trimmed: V by 5 bases, J by 2 bases; bases unmatched to a gene: 9. CDR3 length: 16 amino acids, cysteine to phenylalanine. Of the read, only the CDR3 DNA is kept; its 48 bases are in frame from base 1. CDR1 and CDR2 are read off the germline V gene as SQVTM and ANQGSEA. For the CD8 naive samples, CD45RO-negative cells were positively selected for CCR7, yielding a CD45RA+CCR7+ population from which TemRA cells were excluded. The donors were healthy, HIV-negative adults with no recently reported acute infections or vaccinations. Only Caucasian adults living in Nashville, Tennessee, USA were represented among the donors. Blood was collected by leukapheresis, and PBMCs were isolated by Ficoll-Histopaque density gradient centrifugation and then cryopreserved in liquid nitrogen vapor phase. Analytical flow cytometry was used to check the purity and quantity of every magnetically sorted T cell population. From each sorted fraction, genomic DNA was isolated and quantified by UV absorbance on a Nanodrop 2000c.

The data derive from a study of shared clonotypes between healthy human individuals (dated by TCRdb to between 2020 and 2021). About the full investigation: A couple of women and a few men aged 18 to 49 years were included in the cohort. Each donor's leukapheresis produced roughly between roughly 0.94 and 9.5 billion PBMCs. To estimate repertoire size and how much clonotypes are shared between individuals, the study performed deep sequencing of blood TCR repertoires from a few healthy adults. Libraries were prepared and TCR repertoires were sequenced by different laboratories using diverse techniques, in order to increase sequencing depth and limit assay-specific biases. For each donor, three plates each were used for CD4 naive and CD4 memory, two plates were used for CD8 naive, and one plate was used for CD8 memory. What the authors observed across the whole study: Pairwise subsampling led to the expectation that sequencing depth would affect the degree of clonotype sharing among donors. Sharing across a handful of donors was observed for approximately 4.6% of naive CD4, 3% to 4% of naive CD8, about 2.5% of memory CD4, and roughly 0.4% of memory CD8 clonotypes. Naive subsets generally had larger estimated clonotype richness than memory subsets. Even with the large sequencing depth, rarefaction of the sorted-subset datasets indicated that sequencing was incomplete. The small number of donors limited the genetic and exposure-history diversity represented. Sampling was restricted to blood, and TCR repertoires in tissue are likely to differ from TCR repertoires in blood. Compared with non-shared clonotypes, clonotypes shared by all four sorted-subset donors had higher generation probabilities.

Using the deep immunoSEQ assay, TCR CDR3 regions were amplified from genomic DNA by multiplex PCR. Extracted genomic DNA from each cell subset was spread evenly across all wells of several immunoSEQ 96-well plates, with each plate serving as a replicate. For sorted subsets, 200 to 250 ng genomic DNA, equal to about 30,000 T cell genomes, was loaded into each replicate PCR. Purified libraries were measured with a Qubit 3.0 fluorometer, size-checked on a Bioanalyzer 2100, and measured again with the KAPA Library Quantification kit. A separate single-read 150-cycle Illumina NextSeq 550 flow cell was used to sequence each immunoSEQ 96-well plate. Under the source paper's analysis protocol: Because only junctional sequences without quality scores were contained in the immunoSEQ output, filtering matching that applied to full-length reads could not be performed. To assign V/J genes and CDR3, sequences were annotated using PyIR, a Python wrapper for IgBLAST v1.9, with IMGT germline references. Reads with weak V/J assignments (E-value above 1e-6), missing CDR3, stop codons, out-of-frame junctions, or ambiguous translated residues were removed. V3J clonotypes were defined by identical inferred V gene, J gene, and CDR3 amino acid sequence. Percentage overlap between repertoires was computed as shared unique clonotypes divided by the size of the smaller repertoire. Repertoire richness was assessed with RTK rarefaction, the Chao1 estimator, and Recon v2.1 estimates of unobserved clonotypes. For all TCRbeta clonotypes obtained by the gDNA method from several donors, generation probabilities were computed with OLGA. What TCRdb holds here is the immuneACCESS table cut down to in-frame rearrangements. Part of the clones is not present; checked against another copy, under half of the missing clones reflect an unresolved V gene, and the others are unexplained. V and J calls and clone size are copied from that table; D and trimming were computed from the DNA. The sample data list roughly 810,000 clones, and about 96% of these were observed just once. Of the sample, under 0.3% is held by the ten largest clones.

The TCR sequence derives from a man aged 25 to 40 in good health. What was sequenced was naive CD8+ T cells sorted from blood. According to the study, the label for this sample's cell subset or site signals: CD45RA+CCR7+. Recombination linked TRBV29-1 to TRBJ2-1; 10 junctional bases match TRBD2. In nucleotides, the sequence is TGCAGCGTTTCCGGGGGACTAGCGACCGCCTACAATGAGCAGTTCTTC. This gives the protein CSVSGGLATAYNEQFF.